The 27 T cell receptor beta chains listed next were all sequenced from one sample in a study of long-term antiretroviral therapy in people with HIV. Survey level was the resolution at which the v3.0 immunoSEQ assay ran. Using immunoSEQ multiplex PCR, the repertoire was profiled, and TCRdb retains in-frame clones only, with some absent. Of 42,000 or so clones listed, 75% to 90% are singletons. The sample in question was unsorted PBMCs, obtained 3.1 years after starting antiretroviral therapy. The source is a woman in her forties or fifties with HIV.

This chain joins TRBV6-7 and TRBJ1-1; no firm D call. TRBV6-7 is identified as an open reading frame with a role that is uncertain. The V end lost 4 bases, the J end lost 1 base, and 13 bases lay between the germline ends. This CDR3 has 15 residues. The CDR3 protein is CASSLSVKENTEAFF. DNA for the CDR3: TGTGCCAGCAGTTTATCAGTTAAAGAGAACACTGAAGCTTTCTTT.

The V gene is TRBV5-1, the J gene TRBJ2-3; 14 positions agree with TRBD2. The V gene's germline CDR1 is SGHRS and CDR2 YFSETQ. The ends lost 4 bases at V and 2 bases at J; junction bases unmatched: 9. This CDR3 comprises 18 residues. The CDR3 coding sequence is TGCGCCAGCAGCCCCAGGACTAGCGGGGGGCATAACACAGATACGCAGTATTTT. This gives the protein CASSPRTSGGHNTDTQYF. Complete variable domain (other parts from reference TRBV5-1 and TRBJ2-3): KAGVTQTPRYLIKTRGQQVTLSCSPISGHRSVSWYQQTPGQGLQFLFEYFSETQRNKGNFPGRFSGRQFSNSRSEMNVSTLELGDSALYLCASSPRTSGGHNTDTQYFGPGTRLTVL.

The chain has TRBV27 and TRBJ2-5; TRBD2 might be the D (5 bases). This CDR3 has 13 residues. Germline loops: CDR1 MNHEY, CDR2 SMNVEV (reference sequence). Deletions cut 7 bases from V and 2 bases from J, with 11 bases between. The CDR3 here is CASTRSGQETQYF. CDR3 coding DNA: TGTGCCAGCACCAGATCGGGGCAAGAGACCCAGTACTTC.

The rearrangement uses TRBV5-1 and TRBJ2-7, with 7 positions matching TRBD1. This CDR3 region has 16 residues. CDR1 is SGHRS and CDR2 is YFSETQ in the germline V gene. V shed 4 bases, J shed 6 bases, and the junction held 16 bases outside the gene matches. As DNA, the CDR3 is TGCGCCAGCAGCCCCGAGACAGGGATGCGTGGGCGCGAGCAGTACTTC. Translation gives CASSPETGMRGREQYF.

The chain links TRBV7-2 to TRBJ2-3; the match to TRBD2 covers 7 bases. CDR3 length: 14 residues. Germline values: CDR1 SGHTA, CDR2 FQGNSA. The ends lost 5 bases at V and 2 bases at J; junction bases unmatched: 4. The DNA of the CDR3 is TGTGCCAGCAGCCGTCGGGGGGTCACAGATACGCAGTATTTT. It encodes CASSRRGVTDTQYF.

The rearrangement links TRBV2 to TRBJ1-2, with TRBD1 as a possible D gene (5 bases). Germline assignment: CDR1 SNHLY and CDR2 FYNNEI. The CDR3 runs 13 residues. V lost 4 bases and J lost 8, with 14 bases in between. For the CDR3, the DNA is TGTGCCAGCAGTGCTCAGGGCGCCTGGGGCTACACCTTC. It is translated as CASSAQGAWGYTF.

V and J are TRBV14 and TRBJ2-4; 11 bases are a match to TRBD1. CDR3 length: 17 residues. Looked up from germline, CDR1 is SGHDN and CDR2 is FVKESK. The V gene end was trimmed by 1 base and the J gene end by 4 bases; junction bases not matched to a gene: 6. The CDR3: CASSQAGQGATKNIQYF. In DNA, the CDR3 is TGTGCCAGCAGCCAAGCAGGACAGGGGGCAACTAAAAACATTCAGTACTTC.

The rearrangement links TRBV28 to TRBJ1-4; D is possibly TRBD1 (5 bases). Trimming left V 3 bases short and J 4 bases short, with 12 bases between. This CDR3 is built from 15 residues. CDR1 is MDHEN, CDR2 SYDVKM, per germline. In DNA, the CDR3 is TGTGCCAGCAGTTTGGGGGGATCGGGTAATGAAAAACTGTTTTTT. This sequence encodes CASSLGGSGNEKLFF.

This chain uses TRBV25-1 with TRBJ1-6; 9 nucleotides match TRBD1. The germline CDR1 and CDR2 sequences are MGHDK and SYGVNS. The CDR3 length is 15 residues. The trim removed 4 bases at V and 10 bases at J, leaving 8 bases unmatched. The CDR3 reads CASSVGTGYQSPLHF. The CDR3 bases are TGTGCCAGCAGTGTCGGGACAGGGTATCAGTCACCCCTCCACTTT. The full variable domain, in which reference TRBV25-1 and TRBJ1-6 provide the parts outside the CDR3, is EADIYQTPRYLVIGTGKKITLECSQTMGHDKMYWYQQDPGMELHLIHYSYGVNSTEKGDLSSESTVSRIRTEHFPLTLESARPSHTSQYLCASSVGTGYQSPLHFGNGTRLTVT.

The chain employs TRBV9 and TRBJ2-7, with 7 bases fitting TRBD2. This CDR3 is built from 13 residues. Per germline, CDR1 SGDLS and CDR2 YYNGEE. V trimming: 1 base; J trimming: 7 bases; junction bases outside the gene matches: 5. The CDR3 here is CASSVSGTMEQYF. As DNA, the CDR3 is TGTGCCAGCAGCGTAAGCGGGACCATGGAGCAGTACTTC.

This clone appeared once. The gene calls are TRBV5-5 and TRBJ2-7, with D uncertain. V gave up 4 bases and J gave up 0 bases, with 14 bases separating them. Germline CDR1 is SGHKS and CDR2 is YYEKEE (reference sequence). The CDR3 totals 15 residues. The CDR3 nucleotides read TGTGCCAGCAGCCCCAGCGTTCAGGCCTCCTACGAGCAGTACTTC. Translated: CASSPSVQASYEQYF.

The rearrangement joins TRBV5-8 to TRBJ2-5; 10 bases are a match to TRBD1. The CDR3 covers 15 residues. With V trimmed by 4 bases and J by 1 base, 4 bases remained unmatched. Germline V gene sequence: CDR1 SGHTS, CDR2 YDEGEE. CDR3 protein: CASSPGQGLQETQYF. The CDR3 coding sequence is TGTGCCAGCAGCCCGGGACAGGGGCTCCAAGAGACCCAGTACTTC.

The chain combines TRBV19 with TRBJ1-5, with 9 nucleotides matching TRBD1. There are 16 residues in the CDR3. Germline assignment: CDR1 LNHDA and CDR2 SQIVND (reference sequence). Trimming cost V 7 bases and J 7 bases; bases outside gene matches: 14. The CDR3 DNA reads TGTGCCAGTACCTTGATGGGACAGGGCTCGGGACAGCCCCAGCATTTT. It codes for CASTLMGQGSGQPQHF.

This clone was seen only a few times. The chain is built from TRBV2 and TRBJ1-2; D is perhaps TRBD1 (6 bases). There are 12 residues in the CDR3. Trimming stripped 6 bases from V and 4 bases from J, with 9 bases between. Germline CDR1 SNHLY, CDR2 FYNNEI. The CDR3 loop is CASRTGSYGYTF. DNA for the CDR3: TGTGCCAGCAGAACAGGGTCCTATGGCTACACCTTC.

The J gene is TRBJ2-5, the V gene TRBV14, with 11 positions matching TRBD2. Germline CDR1 reads SGHDN; CDR2 reads FVKESK. Unmatched junction bases numbered 5, after V lost 4 bases and J lost 7 bases. There are 14 residues in the CDR3. CDR3 sequence (DNA): TGTGCCAGCAGCCCAACTCTAGCGGGGGGGACCCAGTACTTC. Residues: CASSPTLAGGTQYF.

This chain uses TRBV10-3 with TRBJ1-2; no clear D gene. This CDR3 is built from 16 residues. Trimming took off 4 bases at V and 0 bases at J, with 15 bases between the two ends. Germline loops: CDR1 ENHRY, CDR2 SYGVKD. The CDR3 DNA reads TGTGCCATCAGTGCCAGCTTAACTAGAGCTAACTATGGCTACACCTTC. Protein product: CAISASLTRANYGYTF.

The genes are TRBV4-1 and TRBJ2-1; D could derive from TRBD1 or TRBD2 (5 bases each). The CDR3 spans 16 residues. The germline V gene encodes CDR1 MGHRA and CDR2 YSYEKL. Trimming shortened V by 1 base and J by 7 bases, and 17 bases separated the two germline ends. CDR3 protein: CASSQGRGAARNEQFF. In DNA, the CDR3 is TGCGCCAGCAGCCAAGGGCGAGGGGCAGCGCGGAATGAGCAGTTCTTC.

The rearrangement joins TRBV29-1 to TRBJ1-1; 9 bases line up with TRBD1. This CDR3 contains 13 residues. Germline-derived CDR1 and CDR2 are SQVTM and ANQGSEA. The J segment lost 1 base and the V segment lost 6 bases, leaving 3 bases of the junction unmatched. DNA for the CDR3: TGCAGCGTGGCGACAGGGGGGAACACTGAAGCTTTCTTT. Protein: CSVATGGNTEAFF.

This chain uses TRBV5-1 with TRBJ1-6; a possible D gene is TRBD1 (5 bases). The CDR3 has 17 residues. The V gene lost 3 bases and the J gene lost 0 bases, with 13 bases spanning the gap. Germline V gene data show CDR1 as SGHRS and CDR2 as YFSETQ. This CDR3 reads CASSSDPGPSYNSPLHF. Here the CDR3 DNA reads TGCGCCAGCAGCTCGGACCCGGGGCCCTCCTATAATTCACCCCTCCACTTT.

The J gene is TRBJ2-5, the V gene TRBV9; D remains unclear. CDR1 SGDLS and CDR2 YYNGEE come from the germline V gene. CDR3 length: 12 amino acids. V lost 5 bases and J lost 5, with 10 bases in between. The CDR3 nucleotides read TGTGCCAGCAGTTCTAACTTGGAGACCCAGTACTTC. Encoded protein: CASSSNLETQYF.

V usage is TRBV5-1 and J usage is TRBJ1-5; perhaps TRBD1 as D (6 bases). V shed 4 bases and J shed 3 bases, with 11 bases lying between them. The germline gives CDR1 SGHRS, CDR2 YFSETQ. CDR3 length: 14 residues. CDR3 sequence reads: CASSPTGYNQPQHF. CDR3 coding DNA: TGCGCCAGCAGCCCGACAGGCTACAATCAGCCCCAGCATTTT.

The sample holds one count of this clone. V gene TRBV7-2 combines with J gene TRBJ1-1; 9 nucleotides line up with TRBD1. The CDR3 totals 13 residues. J gave up 6 bases and V 1 base, and 0 bases lay outside the gene matches. Germline V gene data show CDR1 as SGHTA and CDR2 as FQGNSA. The CDR3 loop reads CASSLGQGAEAFF. CDR3 coding DNA: TGTGCCAGCAGCTTAGGACAGGGGGCTGAAGCTTTCTTT.

The rearrangement uses TRBV5-4 and TRBJ2-7; 13 bases match TRBD2. Germline lookup yields CDR1 SGHNT and CDR2 YYREEE (reference sequence). Losses at the gene ends were 4 bases for V and 4 bases for J; bases not matched to a gene: 5. There are 15 residues in the CDR3. CDR3 loop: CASSPLTSGGYEQYF. The CDR3 DNA follows: TGTGCCAGCAGCCCTCTGACTAGCGGGGGGTACGAGCAGTACTTC. Combining the CDR3 with reference TRBV5-4 and TRBJ2-7 gives the whole variable domain ETGVTQSPTHLIKTRGQQVTLRCSSQSGHNTVSWYQQALGQGPQFIFQYYREEENGRGNFPPRFSGLQFPNYSSELNVNALELDDSALYLCASSPLTSGGYEQYFGPGTRLTVT.

CDR3 protein: CASSPDSTYNEQFF. For the CDR3, the DNA is TGCGCCAGCAGCCCGGACAGTACTTACAATGAGCAGTTCTTC. This chain uses TRBV4-1 with TRBJ2-1; weak D call: TRBD1 (6 bases). This CDR3 is 14 amino acids long. The V end was cut by 4 bases, the J end by 4 bases, with 11 bases between. CDR1 and CDR2 from the germline V gene are MGHRA and YSYEKL.

The chain links TRBV21-1 to TRBJ1-5. TRBV21-1 is tagged as a pseudogene. The CDR3 contains 16 residues. The CDR3 is CASSGGTPCHNQPQHF. The CDR3 DNA follows: TGTGCCAGCAGCGGAGGGACACCTTGCCATAATCAGCCCCAGCATTTT.

The chain employs TRBV7-2 and TRBJ2-5; the D is unclear. Trimming pared 4 bases from V and 5 bases from J, leaving 8 bases between. The CDR3 loop spans 12 amino acids. Germline lookup yields CDR1 SGHTA and CDR2 FQGNSA. The DNA for the CDR3 is TGTGCCAGCAGCTGGGGATTGGAGACCCAGTACTTC. Amino acids: CASSWGLETQYF.

The CDR3 sequence: CASSLAGLLSGANVLTF. The DNA for the CDR3 is TGTGCCAGCAGCTTGGCCGGACTGCTCTCTGGGGCCAACGTCCTGACTTTC. The chain has TRBV5-4 and TRBJ2-6; maybe TRBD2 (5 bases). Germline V gives CDR1 SGHNT, CDR2 YYREEE (reference sequence). The CDR3 spans 17 residues. Deletions cut 0 bases from V and 0 bases from J, with 10 bases between.